This TCR beta chain emerged from a study of blood T cell repertoires in COVID-19. Study-level information: There were acute and convalescent COVID-19 samples, and they came from the United States, Italy and Spain. Sources were T cells, B-cell-depleted T cells, or PBMCs; the material itself was cDNA or gDNA.

How the authors handled the data: By means of reference gene primer amplification, nucleated cell counts were estimated. The method was immunoSEQ multiplex PCR; TCRdb's version includes in-frame clones alone and lacks a portion of them. That table supplies the V and J calls and clone size; D and trimming were determined from the DNA. The data contain some 57,000 clones, roughly nine tenths of them singletons. The CDR3 extends over 13 amino acids. V lost 7 bases, J lost 4 bases, and 3 bases stayed unmatched. Germline loops: CDR1 SNHLY, CDR2 FYNNEI. In its sample, this clone was seen once. The rearrangement joins TRBV2 to TRBJ1-1; TRBD1 agrees at 10 bases. This TCR derives from a man in his fifties or sixties with acute or convalescent COVID-19. The specimen was peripheral blood. The CDR3 loop reads CASMRQGATEAFF. The CDR3 nucleotides are TGTGCCAGCATGCGACAGGGGGCCACTGAAGCTTTCTTT.